These 22 T cell receptor beta chains share one sample of origin, sequenced in a study of T-cell reconstitution after alpha-beta-depleted transplantation in children. For TCRbeta, the library was prepared with unique molecular identifiers. TCRdb passed the PCR reads through MiXCR, listing each CDR3 protein once. This repertoire shows around 600,000 distinct CDR3 sequences, over 9.5% found once; its top ten account for 4%. Sample: PBMCs from the stem cell graft donor, taken from the stem cell graft. These receptors originate from a human donor who donated a stem cell graft to a child with acute myeloid leukemia.

The V gene is TRBV29-1, the J gene TRBJ1-1; 12 bases line up with TRBD1. CDR3 length: 14 amino acids. CDR1 is SQVTM and CDR2 is ANQGSEA in the germline V gene. J lost 7 bases, V lost 4 bases, and 7 bases had no gene match. CDR3 amino acids: CSVGGTGGVGEAFF. CDR3 sequence (DNA): TGCAGCGTTGGAGGGACAGGGGGCGTTGGTGAAGCTTTCTTT.

This clonotype showed up just a few times. J is TRBJ2-2 and V is TRBV15; D possibly corresponds to TRBD2 (6 bases). This CDR3 comprises 15 residues. V lost 3 bases to trimming and J lost 5 bases, with 13 bases between them. Germline V CDR1 and CDR2: LNHNV, YYDKDF (reference sequence). CDR3 amino acids: CATSSGQAGTGELFF. CDR3 sequence (DNA): TGTGCCACCAGCAGCGGGCAGGCGGGAACCGGGGAGCTGTTTTTT.

There are a few counts of this clonotype. The chain carries TRBV12-3 or TRBV12-4 and TRBJ2-1; tentative D call: TRBD2 (5 bases). There are 13 residues in the CDR3. Trimming took off 6 bases at V and 2 bases at J, with 8 bases between the two ends. CDR3 DNA sequence: TGTGCCAGCAGGGCCGGGACCTACAATGAGCAGTTCTTC. The encoded protein is CASRAGTYNEQFF.

The rearrangement joins TRBV28 to TRBJ1-6, with 8 bases fitting TRBD1. Trimming removed 4 bases from V and 9 bases from J; junction bases left unmatched: 5. The germline V gene encodes CDR1 MDHEN and CDR2 SYDVKM. The CDR3 is 14 residues long. The CDR3 nucleotides read TGTGCCAGCAGTTCCGGGACAGGTCCTTCACCCCTCCACTTT. The encoded protein is CASSSGTGPSPLHF.

The chain uses TRBV20-1 and TRBJ2-1; D is possibly TRBD2 (6 bases). This CDR3 comprises 15 residues. V was clipped by 1 base and J by 6 bases, with 16 bases between them. Germline V gives CDR1 DFQATT, CDR2 SNEGSKA (reference sequence). The CDR3, as DNA: TGCAGTGCTAGAGGAAACCGACTAGATTCCAATGAGCAGTTCTTC. Amino acid sequence: CSARGNRLDSNEQFF.

V gene TRBV12-3 or TRBV12-4 combines with J gene TRBJ2-1, with TRBD2 identical over 8 bases. CDR3 length: 17 residues. The trim removed 5 bases at V and 0 bases at J, leaving 9 bases unmatched. CDR3 region: CASSLGLAAGSYNEQFF. The CDR3 DNA follows: TGTGCCAGCAGTCTCGGACTAGCCGCGGGCTCCTACAATGAGCAGTTCTTC.

This clonotype was seen ten or more times. The genes are TRBV29-1 and TRBJ2-5; TRBD2 matches 8 bases. The CDR3 covers 14 residues. The germline gives CDR1 SQVTM, CDR2 ANQGSEA. V lost 4 bases and J lost 3; bases outside the gene matches: 7. CDR3 nucleotides: TGCAGCGTTGGAAGGATTAGCGGGAAAGAGACCCAGTACTTC. It codes for CSVGRISGKETQYF.

The gene calls are TRBV20-1 and TRBJ2-2, with 9 bases that match TRBD2. V lost 2 bases and J lost 4; bases outside the gene matches: 8. This CDR3 has 16 amino acids. Germline V gene sequence: CDR1 DFQATT, CDR2 SNEGSKA (reference sequence). The CDR3 nucleotides are TGCAGTGCTAGAAGAGGCGGGAGGGCCTCCACCGGGGAGCTGTTTTTT. It codes for CSARRGGRASTGELFF.

This clonotype came up a few times. The chain combines TRBV7-6 with TRBJ1-4; 7 bases line up with TRBD1. Germline trimming cut 3 bases from V and 11 bases from J; bases unmatched to any gene: 6. Germline CDR1 is SGHVS and CDR2 is FNYEAQ. The CDR3 totals 13 residues. CDR3 sequence (DNA): TGTGCCAGCAGCTTTAACCGGGACAGTAAACTGTTTTTT. As protein: CASSFNRDSKLFF.

The table lists this clonotype with a few counts. The V call is TRBV5-1, the J call TRBJ1-4, with D maybe TRBD1 (5 bases). The germline V gene has CDR1 SGHRS and CDR2 YFSETQ. Trimming removed 4 bases from V and 8 bases from J, with 18 bases in between. The CDR3 covers 15 residues. CDR3 residues: CASSPWGQEGEKLFF. In DNA form, the CDR3 reads TGCGCCAGCAGCCCATGGGGCCAGGAAGGGGAAAAACTGTTTTTT.

This clonotype was counted a few times. The chain has TRBV7-2 and TRBJ2-1; 8 nucleotides align to TRBD2. Germline CDR1 is SGHTA and CDR2 is FQGNSA. V dropped 0 bases and J dropped 9; count of bases not matched to a gene: 7. The CDR3 spans 15 residues. The CDR3 nucleotides read TGTGCCAGCAGCTTAGCCGGGAGGGCCTGGAGTGAGCAGTTCTTC. Protein sequence: CASSLAGRAWSEQFF. Complete variable domain (other parts from reference TRBV7-2 and TRBJ2-1): GAGVSQSPSNKVTEKGKDVELRCDPISGHTALYWYRQSLGQGLEFLIYFQGNSAPDKSGLPSDRFSAERTGGSVSTLTIQRTQQEDSAVYLCASSLAGRAWSEQFFGPGTRLTVL.

This chain connects TRBV12-3 or TRBV12-4 to TRBJ1-5; no reliable D call. The V end was cut by 1 base, the J end by 4 bases, with 8 bases between. This CDR3 is 14 amino acids long. The CDR3 DNA reads as TGTGCCAGCAGTTTAGAAACAGATAATCAGCCCCAGCATTTT. This encodes CASSLETDNQPQHF.

The genes are TRBV14 and TRBJ2-1; D perhaps matches TRBD2 (5 bases). V dropped 0 bases and J dropped 3 bases, with 12 bases sitting between them. Germline CDR1 SGHDN, CDR2 FVKESK. The CDR3 has 16 residues. CDR3: CASSQDLGSIYNEQFF. The CDR3 DNA reads TGTGCCAGCAGCCAAGATCTGGGGAGTATCTACAATGAGCAGTTCTTC.

The chain joins TRBV12-3 or TRBV12-4 to TRBJ2-3, with 7 bases matching TRBD2. The length of the CDR3 is 15 residues. J gave up 2 bases and V 2 bases, and 4 bases lay outside the gene matches. CDR3 loop: CASSLSTSVTDTQYF. CDR3 nucleotide sequence: TGTGCCAGCAGTTTAAGTACTAGCGTCACAGATACGCAGTATTTT.

This clonotype showed up many times. This chain links TRBV4-3 with TRBJ2-1, with a tentative D call TRBD1 (5 bases). This CDR3 is built from 16 residues. CDR1 is LGHNA, CDR2 YSLEER, per germline. Trimming cost V 0 bases and J 7 bases, with 16 bases left between them. The CDR3 loop reads CASSQDLRTRANEQFF. Written as DNA, the CDR3 is TGCGCCAGCAGCCAAGATTTACGGACAAGAGCTAATGAGCAGTTCTTC.

V gene TRBV20-1 combines with J gene TRBJ2-7, with D possibly TRBD2 on 6 matching bases. Trimming left V 1 base short and J 1 base short, with 11 bases between. CDR1 DFQATT and CDR2 SNEGSKA come from the germline V gene (reference sequence). This CDR3 has 14 residues. The CDR3 nucleotides read TGCAGTGCTAGAGCGTGGGACTGGTCCTACGAGCAGTACTTC. It specifies CSARAWDWSYEQYF.

This clonotype was observed at least ten times. The V call is TRBV5-1, the J call TRBJ2-1, with 7 bases aligning to TRBD2. Germline-derived CDR1 and CDR2 are SGHRS and YFSETQ. V shed 0 bases, J shed 6 bases, and the junction held 6 bases outside the gene matches. CDR3 length equals 15 residues. CDR3 sequence reads: CASSLDVASGNEQFF. DNA for the CDR3: TGCGCCAGCAGCTTGGATGTGGCTAGCGGCAATGAGCAGTTCTTC.

This chain joins TRBV5-1 and TRBJ1-5, with TRBD1 matching over 11 bases. This CDR3 contains 16 residues. Germline V lookup: CDR1 SGHRS, CDR2 YFSETQ. V was pared by 4 bases and J by 7 bases, with 10 bases of the junction left unmatched. For the CDR3, the DNA is TGCGCCAGCAGCCCCGGGACAGGGGGTACAGGACAGCCCCAGCATTTT. It encodes CASSPGTGGTGQPQHF.

The rearrangement links TRBV6-2 or TRBV6-3 to TRBJ2-2, with a possible D match to TRBD1 (7 bases). The CDR3 covers 15 residues. Trimming shortened V by 6 bases and J by 4 bases, and 15 bases separated the two germline ends. Germline CDR1 and CDR2: MNHEY and SVGEGT. The CDR3 DNA follows: TGTGCCAGCAGACCGCGACAGGGAGGCACCGGGGAGCTGTTTTTT. Translating gives CASRPRQGGTGELFF.

This clonotype was detected only a few times. The CDR3 is CASSLGQAPGHGYTF. CDR3 bases: TGCGCCAGCAGCTTGGGACAGGCGCCCGGTCATGGCTACACCTTC. V is TRBV5-1 and J is TRBJ1-2; the D gene is possibly TRBD1 (6 bases). Trimming took off 0 bases at V and 6 bases at J, with 15 bases between the two ends. The V gene's germline CDR1 is SGHRS and CDR2 YFSETQ. This CDR3 comprises 15 residues.

This clonotype was counted a few times. The rearrangement links TRBV24-1 to TRBJ2-1, with TRBD1 identical over 7 bases. The CDR3 is 16 amino acids. CDR1 and CDR2 from the germline V gene are KGHDR and SFDVKD. With 2 bases clipped from V and 3 bases from J, the junction kept 6 bases outside the gene matches. The CDR3 nucleotides are TGTGCCACCAGTGATTCAACAGGGGCTAACTACAATGAGCAGTTCTTC. This encodes CATSDSTGANYNEQFF.

Turning to this clonotype: Its ends do not fully match the called genes, so a read error is possible. CDR3: CASSKATGNQPQHF. Here the CDR3 DNA reads TGTGCCAGCAGTAAAGCCACAGGGAATCAGCCCCAGCATTTT. The rearrangement links TRBV6-1 to TRBJ1-5; a weak D match, TRBD1 (6 bases). The CDR3 runs to 14 residues. The germline V gene encodes CDR1 MNHNS and CDR2 SASEGT.